Each of the 23 T cell receptor beta chains below was sequenced from the same sample in a study of OX40 agonist ivuxolimab in advanced cancers. Assay used: immunoSEQ multiplex PCR; TCRdb lists only in-frame clones, some missing. This sample has some 35,000 clones, with around 83% found just once. The sequences come from CD4+ or CD8+ T cells sorted from blood, collected in a trial of the OX40 agonist ivuxolimab. Every receptor here comes from an adult with an advanced solid tumor such as melanoma, head and neck, liver or kidney cancer.

About this clone itself: One junction end disagrees with the germline gene, perhaps due to a read error. This chain joins TRBV4-2 and TRBJ1-6; 7 nucleotides match TRBD1. This CDR3 comprises 18 residues. Per germline, CDR1 LGHNA and CDR2 YNFKEQ. The CDR3 spells CASCHPRPRQGGNSPLHF. The CDR3 DNA reads as TGTGCCAGCTGCCATCCTCGACCCCGACAGGGTGGTAATTCACCCCTCCACTTT.

V is TRBV14 and J is TRBJ1-6; a possible D gene is TRBD1 (6 bases). The ends were cut back, 4 bases at V and 9 bases at J, with 10 bases in the middle. This CDR3 spans 13 amino acids. The germline gives CDR1 SGHDN, CDR2 FVKESK. The CDR3 loop reads CASSLQGFSPLHF. DNA for the CDR3: TGTGCCAGCAGCCTCCAGGGGTTTTCACCCCTCCACTTT.

The CDR3 nucleotides read TGTGCCAGCTCACTACGGGAAGAAGCGGGCGAGCAGTACTTC. Its translation is CASSLREEAGEQYF. This chain uses TRBV18 with TRBJ2-5, with D maybe TRBD2 (6 bases). The DNA end favors TRBJ2-7, so the J call may be wrong. Germline values: CDR1 KGHSH, CDR2 LQKENI. This CDR3 has 14 residues.

The rearrangement uses TRBV5-8 and TRBJ1-2, with D unresolved. Germline values: CDR1 SGHTS, CDR2 YDEGEE. The V end was cut by 2 bases, the J end by 5 bases, with 10 bases between. CDR3 length: 13 amino acids. The CDR3 region has the DNA TGTGCCAGCAGCTTCCGAGTGGGGTATGGCTACACCTTC. Its translation: CASSFRVGYGYTF.

V and J are TRBV13 and TRBJ2-3; 10 bases match TRBD2. Per germline, CDR1 PRHDT and CDR2 FYEKMQ (reference sequence). The junction had 11 bases not matched to a gene; V was cut back by 5 bases and J by 6 bases. The CDR3 covers 16 residues. The CDR3: CASSPGLAPLGDTQYF. In DNA, the CDR3 is TGTGCCAGCAGCCCGGGACTAGCGCCCCTCGGGGATACGCAGTATTTT.

The V and J genes are TRBV25-1 and TRBJ2-2; 9 nucleotides align to TRBD2. Germline V gene data show CDR1 as MGHDK and CDR2 as SYGVNS. Unmatched junction bases numbered 15, after V lost 2 bases and J lost 8 bases. CDR3 length: 18 residues. CDR3 region: CASSEGLAPNPLKGELFF. CDR3 bases: TGTGCCAGCAGTGAAGGACTAGCGCCGAACCCCTTAAAGGGGGAGCTGTTTTTT.

This chain joins TRBV15 and TRBJ1-3; 7 positions agree with TRBD1. CDR3 length: 15 residues. V lost 0 bases and J lost 5; bases outside the gene matches: 4. Per germline, CDR1 LNHNV and CDR2 YYDKDF (reference sequence). The CDR3 nucleotides are TGTGCCACCAGCAGAGATCTACAGGGGAGAAACACCATATATTTT. Protein sequence: CATSRDLQGRNTIYF.

V gene TRBV28 combines with J gene TRBJ1-1; 8 positions match TRBD1. CDR3 length: 12 residues. Germline V CDR1 and CDR2: MDHEN, SYDVKM. J was trimmed by 5 bases and V by 8 bases; bases with no gene match: 4. The CDR3 here is CASGTGGTEAFF. The CDR3 DNA is TGTGCCAGCGGAACAGGGGGAACTGAAGCTTTCTTT. Full variable domain (remainder filled in from reference TRBV28 and TRBJ1-1): DVKVTQSSRYLVKRTGEKVFLECVQDMDHENMFWYRQDPGLGLRLIYFSYDVKMKEKGDIPEGYSVSREKKERFSLILESASTNQTSMYLCASGTGGTEAFFGQGTRLTVV.

The chain couples TRBV4-2 to TRBJ2-7; 9 bases align to TRBD2. Germline V CDR1 and CDR2: LGHNA, YNFKEQ. The CDR3 extends over 15 amino acids. With V trimmed by 3 bases and J by 1 base, 4 bases remained unmatched. The CDR3 DNA is TGTGCCAGCAGCCAGGGACTAGCACTGTCCTACGAGCAGTACTTC. This codes for CASSQGLALSYEQYF.

The chain links TRBV11-2 to TRBJ2-5; D may be TRBD2 (6 bases). Trimming took off 6 bases at V and 1 base at J, with 12 bases between the two ends. From germline, CDR1 is SGHAT and CDR2 FQNNGV. The CDR3 runs 14 residues. Here the CDR3 DNA reads TGTGCCAGCAGGCTCGGACTACGCCAAGAGACCCAGTACTTC. Protein: CASRLGLRQETQYF.

The chain employs TRBV10-3 and TRBJ2-7; 12 bases align to TRBD2. With V trimmed by 2 bases and J by 6 bases, 5 bases remained unmatched. CDR1 is ENHRY and CDR2 is SYGVKD in the germline V gene. This CDR3 spans 15 amino acids. The CDR3 DNA is TGTGCCATCAGTGAGCCGGGACTAGCGGGCTCCGAGCAGTACTTC. Amino acid sequence: CAISEPGLAGSEQYF.

This clone was counted a single time. The V call is TRBV4-1, the J call TRBJ2-5; D is undetermined. The CDR3 sequence is 15 residues long. V lost 3 bases and J lost 0, with 11 bases in between. Germline loops: CDR1 MGHRA, CDR2 YSYEKL. The CDR3: CASSQGIMNQETQYF. Written as DNA, the CDR3 is TGCGCCAGCAGCCAGGGGATTATGAACCAAGAGACCCAGTACTTC.

The rearrangement links TRBV29-1 to TRBJ1-2; 7 bases match TRBD1. This CDR3 has 13 amino acids. Trimming removed 6 bases from V and 7 bases from J; junction bases left unmatched: 11. Germline V gene lookup returns CDR1 SQVTM and CDR2 ANQGSEA. CDR3 loop: CSVGSDRASGYTF. The CDR3 DNA reads as TGCAGCGTGGGGTCCGACAGGGCCTCTGGCTACACCTTC.

V usage is TRBV15 and J usage is TRBJ2-5; 7 nucleotides line up with TRBD1. Per the germline V gene, CDR1 is LNHNV and CDR2 is YYDKDF (reference sequence). This CDR3 contains 15 residues. V gave up 1 base and J gave up 1 base; unmatched junction bases: 3. The CDR3 DNA reads TGTGCCACCAGCAGAGGGGGACAGCCCCAAGAGACCCAGTACTTC. Its protein is CATSRGGQPQETQYF.

This clone was found a few times. The V gene is TRBV5-1, the J gene TRBJ2-4, with D possibly TRBD2 on 6 matching bases. The CDR3 runs to 15 residues. Trimming removed 1 base from V and 5 bases from J, with 13 bases in between. In germline, CDR1 is SGHRS, CDR2 YFSETQ. This CDR3 is CASSLWGERENIQYF. CDR3 DNA: TGCGCCAGCAGCTTGTGGGGGGAGAGAGAAAACATTCAGTACTTC.

This clone was seen only once. The V gene is TRBV9, the J gene TRBJ2-1; D unresolved. The CDR3 length is 15 residues. Germline CDR1 is SGDLS and CDR2 is YYNGEE. The V and J ends lost 4 bases and 5 bases respectively, with 16 bases between them. The CDR3 sequence: CASSPIVFDNNEQFF. The CDR3 bases are TGTGCCAGCAGCCCGATAGTGTTCGACAACAATGAGCAGTTCTTC.

The table lists this clone with a few counts. This same CDR3 is encoded by further DNA sequences in the sample. The chain employs TRBV5-8 and TRBJ1-3; perhaps TRBD1 as D (6 bases). Trimming pared 3 bases from V and 0 bases from J, leaving 10 bases between. The germline V gene encodes CDR1 SGHTS and CDR2 YDEGEE. This CDR3 is built from 15 residues. CDR3 coding DNA: TGTGCCAGCAGCTCTGGACAGCTCTCTGGAAACACCATATATTTT. As protein: CASSSGQLSGNTIYF.

This clone was seen a handful of times. The rearrangement joins TRBV14 to TRBJ2-3, with D unresolved. Germline CDR1 and CDR2: SGHDN and FVKESK. The V gene lost 2 bases and the J gene lost 5 bases, with 14 bases spanning the gap. CDR3 length equals 15 residues. In nucleotides, the CDR3 is TGTGCCAGCAGCCAATCTTACAGCGACCTAGATACGCAGTATTTT. Its translation is CASSQSYSDLDTQYF. Using reference TRBV14 and TRBJ2-3 for the parts outside the CDR3, the full variable domain is EAGVTQFPSHSVIEKGQTVTLRCDPISGHDNLYWYRRVMGKEIKFLLHFVKESKQDESGMPNNRFLAERTGGTYSTLKVQPAELEDSGVYFCASSQSYSDLDTQYFGPGTRLTVL.

The V and J genes are TRBV4-1 and TRBJ2-7; 8 bases align to TRBD2. The length of the CDR3 is 15 residues. V shed 5 bases, J shed 2 bases, and the junction held 8 bases outside the gene matches. Germline V lookup: CDR1 MGHRA, CDR2 YSYEKL. CDR3 in DNA: TGCGCCAGCAGCGAGAGGACTAGCCGCCCCTACGAGCAGTACTTC. It yields the protein CASSERTSRPYEQYF.

The CDR3 reads CASTLNTGYEQYF. The CDR3 nucleotides read TGCGCCAGCACCTTAAACACGGGATACGAGCAGTACTTC. This chain joins TRBV5-1 and TRBJ2-7, with D possibly matching TRBD2 (5 bases). V was cut by 6 bases and J by 4 bases, with 14 bases left in between. Germline assignment: CDR1 SGHRS and CDR2 YFSETQ. The CDR3 loop spans 13 amino acids.

The chain carries TRBV7-9 and TRBJ2-1; D remains ambiguous. Germline assignment: CDR1 SEHNR and CDR2 FQNEAQ (reference sequence). The CDR3 length is 15 residues. With 4 bases removed from V and 5 bases from J, the gap between germline ends came to 15 bases. The DNA of the CDR3 is TGTGCCAGCAGCTACCTTTCGACGGAGAACAATGAGCAGTTCTTC. It specifies CASSYLSTENNEQFF.

A few counts support this clone. V and J are TRBV30 and TRBJ1-5; TRBD1 might be the D (6 bases). Germline CDR1 and CDR2: GTSNPN and SVGIG (reference sequence). The CDR3 is 15 residues long. The V gene lost 2 bases and the J gene lost 3 bases, with 14 bases spanning the gap. The CDR3 spells CAWSPLDRNNQPQHF. The CDR3 DNA reads as TGTGCCTGGAGTCCACTAGACAGGAACAATCAGCCCCAGCATTTT.

This chain joins TRBV6-6 and TRBJ1-5; no reliable D call. The germline V and J ends were trimmed by 6 bases and 0 bases, with 6 bases remaining between them. The CDR3 covers 13 residues. Germline CDR1 and CDR2: MNHNY and SVGAGI (reference sequence). CDR3 region: CASRGTSNQPQHF. The CDR3 DNA reads TGTGCCAGCAGAGGAACTAGCAATCAGCCCCAGCATTTT.